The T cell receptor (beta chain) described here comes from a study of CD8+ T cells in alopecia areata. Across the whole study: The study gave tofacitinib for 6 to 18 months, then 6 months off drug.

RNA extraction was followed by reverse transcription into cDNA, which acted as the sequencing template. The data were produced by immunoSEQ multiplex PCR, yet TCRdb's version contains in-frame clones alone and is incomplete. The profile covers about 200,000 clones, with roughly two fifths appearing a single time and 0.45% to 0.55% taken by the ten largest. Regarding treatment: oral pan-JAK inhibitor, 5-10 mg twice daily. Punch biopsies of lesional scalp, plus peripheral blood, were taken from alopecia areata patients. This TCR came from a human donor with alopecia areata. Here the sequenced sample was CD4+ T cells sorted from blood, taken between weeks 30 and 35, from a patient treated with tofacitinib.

CDR3 nucleotide sequence: TGTGCCAGCAGTGAACGGGCGGGGCACTCCTACGAGCAGTACTTC. It encodes CASSERAGHSYEQYF. The gene calls are TRBV25-1 and TRBJ2-7, with D maybe TRBD2 (6 bases). CDR1 is MGHDK, CDR2 SYGVNS, per germline. This CDR3 spans 15 amino acids. V was shortened by 2 bases and J by 0 bases, with 11 bases between the two germline ends.